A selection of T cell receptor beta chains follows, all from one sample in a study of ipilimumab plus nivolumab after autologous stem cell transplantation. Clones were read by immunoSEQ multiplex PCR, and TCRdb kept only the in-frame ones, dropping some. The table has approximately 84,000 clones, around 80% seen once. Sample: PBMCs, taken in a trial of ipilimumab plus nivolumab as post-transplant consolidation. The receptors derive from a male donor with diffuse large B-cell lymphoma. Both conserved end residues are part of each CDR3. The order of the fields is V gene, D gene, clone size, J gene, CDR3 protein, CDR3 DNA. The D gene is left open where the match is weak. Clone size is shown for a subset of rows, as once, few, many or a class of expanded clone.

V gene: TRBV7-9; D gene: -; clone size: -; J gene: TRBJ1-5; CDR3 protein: CASSLAGVRDSNQPQHF; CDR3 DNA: TGTGCCAGCAGCTTAGCAGGGGTTAGGGACAGCAATCAGCCCCAGCATTTT
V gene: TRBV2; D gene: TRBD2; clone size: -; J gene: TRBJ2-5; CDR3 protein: CATELAGTETQYF; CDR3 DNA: TGTGCCACGGAGCTAGCGGGAACAGAGACCCAGTACTTC
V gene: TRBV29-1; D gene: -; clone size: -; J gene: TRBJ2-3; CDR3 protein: CSVGSAQYF; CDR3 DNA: TGCAGCGTTGGGTCTGCGCAGTATTTT
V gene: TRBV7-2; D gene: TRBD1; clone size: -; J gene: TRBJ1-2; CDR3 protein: CASSPTRDRGNNGYTF; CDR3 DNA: TGTGCCAGCAGCCCCACACGGGACAGGGGGAACAATGGCTACACCTTC
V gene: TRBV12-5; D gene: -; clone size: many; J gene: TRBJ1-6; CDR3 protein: CASGLVVGATHSPLHF; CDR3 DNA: TGTGCTAGTGGTTTGGTGGTGGGGGCGACGCATTCACCCCTCCACTTT
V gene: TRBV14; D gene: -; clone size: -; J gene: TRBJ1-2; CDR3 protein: CASSQGGVASYGYTF; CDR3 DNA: TGTGCCAGCAGCCAAGGTGGGGTCGCGAGCTATGGCTACACCTTC
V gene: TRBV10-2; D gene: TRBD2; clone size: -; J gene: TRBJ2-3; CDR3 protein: CASSELSGGYTDTQYF; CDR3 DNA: TGCGCCAGCAGTGAGCTTAGCGGGGGTTACACAGATACGCAGTATTTT
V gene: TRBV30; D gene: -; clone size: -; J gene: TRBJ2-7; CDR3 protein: CAWSSQRRYEQYF; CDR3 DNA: TGTGCCTGGAGTTCACAAAGGCGCTACGAGCAGTACTTC
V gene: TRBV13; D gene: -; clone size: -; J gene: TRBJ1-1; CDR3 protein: CASSLGRGGRTEAFF; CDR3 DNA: TGTGCCAGCAGCTTAGGTCGGGGTGGGCGTACTGAAGCTTTCTTT
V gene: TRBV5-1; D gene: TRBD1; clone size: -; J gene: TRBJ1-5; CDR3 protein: CASSLHGTGNQPQHF; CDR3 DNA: TGCGCCAGCAGCTTACATGGGACAGGGAATCAGCCCCAGCATTTT
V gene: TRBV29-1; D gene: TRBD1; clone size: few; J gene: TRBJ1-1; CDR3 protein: CSGRDSEAFF; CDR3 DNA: TGCAGCGGCCGGGACAGTGAAGCTTTCTTT
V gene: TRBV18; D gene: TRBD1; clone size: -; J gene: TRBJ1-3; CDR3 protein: CASSVGQGGASGNTIYF; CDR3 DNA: TGTGCCAGCTCAGTCGGACAGGGGGGAGCCTCTGGAAACACCATATATTTT
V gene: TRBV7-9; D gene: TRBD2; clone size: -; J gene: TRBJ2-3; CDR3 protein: CASSPGWAGGPASTDTQYF; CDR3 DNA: TGTGCCAGCAGCCCTGGCTGGGCGGGGGGGCCTGCTAGCACAGATACGCAGTATTTT
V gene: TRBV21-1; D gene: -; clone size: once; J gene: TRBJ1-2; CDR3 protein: CASSKFQGNRGNYGYTF; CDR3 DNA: TGTGCCAGCAGCAAATTTCAGGGGAATCGGGGGAACTATGGCTACACCTTC
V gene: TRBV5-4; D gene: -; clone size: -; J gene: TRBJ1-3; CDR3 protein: CASSPNQGGISGNTIYF; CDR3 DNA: TGTGCCAGCAGCCCGAACCAGGGAGGCATCTCTGGAAACACCATATATTTT
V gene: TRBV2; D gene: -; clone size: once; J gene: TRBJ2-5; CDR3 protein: CASSADEETQYF; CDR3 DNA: TGTGCCAGCAGCGCTGACGAAGAGACCCAGTACTTC
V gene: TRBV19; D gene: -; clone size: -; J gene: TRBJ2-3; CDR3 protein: CASSIGPGGPGTQYF; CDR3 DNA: TGTGCCAGTAGCATTGGGCCCGGGGGTCCCGGTACGCAGTATTTT
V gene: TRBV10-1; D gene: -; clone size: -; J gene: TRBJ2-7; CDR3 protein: CASGPSTGEQYF; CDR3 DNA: TGCGCCAGCGGCCCTTCGACTGGCGAGCAGTACTTC
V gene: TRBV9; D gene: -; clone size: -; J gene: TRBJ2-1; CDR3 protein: CASSPHWDNEQFF; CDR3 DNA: TGTGCCAGCAGCCCCCACTGGGACAATGAGCAGTTCTTC
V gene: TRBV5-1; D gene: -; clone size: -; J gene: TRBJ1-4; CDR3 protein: CASSLGLSGEKLFF; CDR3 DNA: TGCGCCAGCAGCCTGGGTCTCTCGGGTGAAAAACTGTTTTTT
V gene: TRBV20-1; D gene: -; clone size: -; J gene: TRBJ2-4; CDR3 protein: CSARSANIQYF; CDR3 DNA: TGCAGTGCTAGGAGCGCAAACATTCAGTACTTC
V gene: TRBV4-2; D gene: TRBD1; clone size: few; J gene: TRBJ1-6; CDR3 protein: CASSQETGVSPLHF; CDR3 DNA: TGTGCCAGCAGCCAAGAGACAGGGGTGTCACCCCTCCACTTT
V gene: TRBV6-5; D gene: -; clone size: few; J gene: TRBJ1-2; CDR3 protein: CASSYGYSSGYTF; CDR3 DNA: TGTGCCAGCAGTTACGGTTACTCGTCCGGCTACACCTTC
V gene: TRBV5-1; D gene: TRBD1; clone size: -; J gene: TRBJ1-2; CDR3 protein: CASSQMDRGRNGYTF; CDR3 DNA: TGCGCCAGCAGCCAAATGGACAGGGGGCGAAATGGCTACACCTTC
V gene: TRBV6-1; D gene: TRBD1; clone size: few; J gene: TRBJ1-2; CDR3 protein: CASSDNRGLEGYTF; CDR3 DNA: TGTGCCAGCAGTGATAACAGGGGTCTAGAAGGCTACACCTTC
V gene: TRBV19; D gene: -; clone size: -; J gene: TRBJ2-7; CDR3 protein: CASSIGPPGSNEQYF; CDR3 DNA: TGTGCCAGTAGTATAGGTCCCCCAGGATCTAACGAGCAGTACTTC
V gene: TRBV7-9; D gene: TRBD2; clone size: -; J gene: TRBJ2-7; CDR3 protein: CASSQAGTSRSHEQYF; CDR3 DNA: TGTGCCAGCAGCCAAGCGGGGACTAGCAGGTCCCACGAGCAGTACTTC
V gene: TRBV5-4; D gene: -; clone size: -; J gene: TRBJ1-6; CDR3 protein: CASSRERRSSPLHF; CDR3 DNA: TGTGCCAGCAGTAGGGAGCGACGCTCTTCACCCCTCCACTTT
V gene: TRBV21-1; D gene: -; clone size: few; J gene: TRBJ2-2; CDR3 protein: CASFPEVEPNTGELFF; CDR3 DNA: TGTGCCAGCTTCCCTGAGGTGGAACCGAACACCGGGGAGCTGTTTTTT
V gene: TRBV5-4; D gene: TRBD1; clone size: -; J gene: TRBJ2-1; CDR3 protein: CASSGRDRASSYNEQFF; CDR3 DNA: TGTGCCAGCAGCGGTCGGGACAGGGCAAGCTCCTACAATGAGCAGTTCTTC
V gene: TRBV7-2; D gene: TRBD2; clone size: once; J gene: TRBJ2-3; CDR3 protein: CASSLSGGQFDPDTQYF; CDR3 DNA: TGTGCCAGCAGCTTAAGCGGGGGACAATTTGATCCAGATACGCAGTATTTT
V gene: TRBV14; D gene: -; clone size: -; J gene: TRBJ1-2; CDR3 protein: CASSQDISVAYYGYTF; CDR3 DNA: TGTGCCAGCAGCCAAGATATCTCGGTAGCTTATTATGGCTACACCTTC
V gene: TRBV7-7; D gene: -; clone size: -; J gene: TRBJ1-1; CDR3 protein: CASGPLTEAFF; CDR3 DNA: TGTGCTAGCGGCCCTTTGACTGAAGCTTTCTTT
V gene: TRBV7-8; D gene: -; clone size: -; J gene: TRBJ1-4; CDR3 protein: CASSLSVGQTISTNEKLFF; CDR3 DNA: TGTGCCAGCAGCTTAAGTGTCGGACAGACGATTTCAACTAATGAAAAACTGTTTTTT
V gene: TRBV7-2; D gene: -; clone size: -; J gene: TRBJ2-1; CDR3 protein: CASSLGHWYEQFF; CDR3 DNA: TGTGCCAGCAGCTTAGGCCACTGGTATGAGCAGTTCTTC
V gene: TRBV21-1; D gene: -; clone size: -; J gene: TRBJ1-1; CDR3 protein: CASPRTLDTEAFF; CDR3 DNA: TGTGCCAGCCCTAGGACCCTTGACACTGAAGCTTTCTTT
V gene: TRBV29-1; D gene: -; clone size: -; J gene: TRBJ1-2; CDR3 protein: CSVALGQGYGYTF; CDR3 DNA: TGCAGCGTGGCCCTCGGCCAGGGCTATGGCTACACCTTC
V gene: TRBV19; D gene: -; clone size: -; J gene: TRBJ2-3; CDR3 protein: CASSMKRSLNTDTQYF; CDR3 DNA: TGTGCCAGTAGTATGAAGAGGAGCCTTAACACAGATACGCAGTATTTT
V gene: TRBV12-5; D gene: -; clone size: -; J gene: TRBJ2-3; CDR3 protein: CASGLVRLGAEGTDTQYF; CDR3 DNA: TGTGCTAGTGGTTTGGTACGGCTGGGGGCTGAGGGGACAGATACGCAGTATTTT
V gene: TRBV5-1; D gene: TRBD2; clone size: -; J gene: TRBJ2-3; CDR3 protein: CASVAGGSTDTQYF; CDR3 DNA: TGCGCCAGCGTAGCGGGGGGTAGCACAGATACGCAGTATTTT
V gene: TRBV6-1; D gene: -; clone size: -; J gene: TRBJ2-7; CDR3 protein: CASSRDVNYEQYF; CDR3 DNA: TGTGCCAGCAGTCGCGACGTTAACTACGAGCAGTACTTC
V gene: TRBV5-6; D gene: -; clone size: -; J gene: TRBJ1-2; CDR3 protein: CASSLGQNYGYTF; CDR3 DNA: TGTGCCAGCAGCTTGGGACAGAACTATGGCTACACCTTC
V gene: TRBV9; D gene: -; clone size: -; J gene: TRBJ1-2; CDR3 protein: CASSVASRVQGHGYTF; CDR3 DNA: TGTGCCAGCAGCGTAGCTTCTCGTGTACAGGGACATGGCTACACCTTC
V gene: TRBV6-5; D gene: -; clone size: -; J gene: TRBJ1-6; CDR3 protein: CASSSAQQANSPLHF; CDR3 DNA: TGTGCCAGCAGCTCCGCTCAGCAGGCTAATTCACCCCTCCACTTT
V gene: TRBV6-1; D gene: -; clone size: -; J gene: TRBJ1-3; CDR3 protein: CASSPPDSGNTIYF; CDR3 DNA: TGTGCCAGCAGCCCTCCAGACTCTGGAAACACCATATATTTT